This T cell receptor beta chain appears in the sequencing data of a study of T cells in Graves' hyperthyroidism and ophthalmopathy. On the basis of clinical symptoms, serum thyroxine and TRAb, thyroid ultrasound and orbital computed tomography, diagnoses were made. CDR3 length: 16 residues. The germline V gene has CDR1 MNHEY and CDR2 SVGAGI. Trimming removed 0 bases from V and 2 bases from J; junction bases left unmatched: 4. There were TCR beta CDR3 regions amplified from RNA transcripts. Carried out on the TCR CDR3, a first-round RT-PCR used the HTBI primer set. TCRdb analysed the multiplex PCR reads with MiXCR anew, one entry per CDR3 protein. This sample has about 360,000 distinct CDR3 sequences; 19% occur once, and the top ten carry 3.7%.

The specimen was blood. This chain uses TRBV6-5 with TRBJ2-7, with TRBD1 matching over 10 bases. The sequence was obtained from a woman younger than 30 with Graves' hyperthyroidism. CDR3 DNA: TGTGCCAGCAGTTACTCGAAAGGGACAGGGGCCTACGAGCAGTACTTC. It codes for CASSYSKGTGAYEQYF.